The 24 T cell receptor beta chains given below trace back to one sample, sequenced in a study of T cells in Graves' hyperthyroidism and ophthalmopathy. TCR beta CDR3 regions were amplified from RNA transcripts. The primer set for the first-round RT-PCR of the TCR CDR3 was HTBI. Via MiXCR, TCRdb re-called the multiplex PCR reads, giving one row per CDR3 protein. The sample lists roughly 500,000 distinct CDR3 sequences; 40% to 55% were seen once. Sequenced material: peripheral blood or thyroid tissue (not recorded which). The receptors originated from an adult woman with Graves' disease, either hyperthyroidism or ophthalmopathy (not recorded which).

As regards this clonotype: The junction departs from germline at one end; a sequencing error may be responsible. J is TRBJ1-2 and V is TRBV29-1; 7 positions match TRBD1. CDR3 length equals 15 residues. CDR1 and CDR2 from the germline V gene are SQVTM and ANQGSEA. The DNA of the CDR3 is TGTGCCAGCGAAACAGGGGATCTATCGGACTATGGCTACACCTTC. Translating gives CASETGDLSDYGYTF.

This clonotype was observed at least ten times. The gene calls are TRBV10-3 and TRBJ2-2, with TRBD2 matching 8 bases. The germline CDR1 and CDR2 sequences are ENHRY and SYGVKD. The CDR3 is 15 residues long. V lost 5 bases, J lost 0 bases, and 2 bases stayed unmatched. CDR3 protein: CAISLAGSNTGELFF. CDR3 DNA sequence: TGTGCCATCAGTTTAGCGGGATCGAACACCGGGGAGCTGTTTTTT.

The chain combines TRBV7-9 with TRBJ1-5; a possible D gene is TRBD1 (6 bases). The CDR3 loop spans 17 amino acids. Looked up from germline, CDR1 is SEHNR and CDR2 is FQNEAQ (reference sequence). V dropped 6 bases and J dropped 0 bases, with 18 bases sitting between them. The CDR3, as DNA: TGTGCCAGCAGACCCGCAGAAGGACAGCATAGCAATCAGCCCCAGCATTTT. Translation: CASRPAEGQHSNQPQHF.

The chain recombines TRBV13 with TRBJ1-5; 12 bases map to TRBD1. V dropped 6 bases and J dropped 2; count of bases not matched to a gene: 11. CDR1 and CDR2 from the germline V gene are PRHDT and FYEKMQ (reference sequence). CDR3 size: 18 residues. The CDR3 DNA reads TGTGCCAGCAGTCGGGACAGGGGGCGCACCGGGGGCAATCAGCCCCAGCATTTT. Its translation: CASSRDRGRTGGNQPQHF.

This clonotype was seen a handful of times. The rearrangement links TRBV20-1 to TRBJ2-7, with a possible D match to TRBD2 (5 bases). With 6 bases removed from V and 1 base from J, the gap between germline ends came to 10 bases. CDR3 size: 12 residues. Looked up from germline, CDR1 is DFQATT and CDR2 is SNEGSKA (reference sequence). The CDR3 DNA reads TGCAGTGCCATACTAGAGTCCTACGAGCAGTACTTC. It encodes CSAILESYEQYF.

This clonotype showed up many times. This chain links TRBV20-1 with TRBJ1-6; D is undetermined. Per the germline V gene, CDR1 is DFQATT and CDR2 is SNEGSKA (reference sequence). The CDR3 loop spans 17 amino acids. Between the trimmed V and J ends, which lost 0 bases and 0 bases, there was a span of 12 bases. The CDR3 coding sequence is TGCAGTGCTAGAGATTCGACACAGAGCTCCTATAATTCACCCCTCCACTTT. This sequence encodes CSARDSTQSSYNSPLHF.

This clonotype has ten or more counts. V usage is TRBV19 and J usage is TRBJ2-5; unclear D gene. Germline-derived CDR1 and CDR2 are LNHDA and SQIVND (reference sequence). This CDR3 comprises 16 residues. Deletions cut 10 bases from V and 5 bases from J, with 26 bases between. The CDR3 protein is CATSPVPGPVRETQYF. CDR3 sequence (DNA): TGTGCCACCTCGCCAGTCCCGGGCCCTGTCCGGGAGACCCAGTACTTC.

There are many counts of this clonotype. The V call is TRBV6-2 or TRBV6-3, the J call TRBJ2-7; D possibly corresponds to TRBD1 (7 bases). This CDR3 comprises 12 residues. Trimming took off 8 bases at V and 6 bases at J, with 14 bases between the two ends. The V gene's germline CDR1 is MNHEY and CDR2 SVGEGT. CDR3 sequence (DNA): TGTGCCAGCGCACAGGGGAGGAGCGAGCAGTACTTC. Amino acids: CASAQGRSEQYF.

This clonotype was counted ten times or more. The rearrangement joins TRBV19 to TRBJ2-2; D is ambiguous. The CDR3 extends over 15 amino acids. Germline V gives CDR1 LNHDA, CDR2 SQIVND (reference sequence). V was trimmed by 1 base and J by 5 bases, leaving 11 bases between them. CDR3: CASSIVGSRTGELFF. CDR3 nucleotides: TGTGCCAGTAGTATAGTTGGTAGCAGAACCGGGGAGCTGTTTTTT.

This clonotype has a handful of counts. The gene calls are TRBV7-6 and TRBJ2-6; 10 bases map to TRBD1. V shed 3 bases, J shed 0 bases, and the junction held 20 bases outside the gene matches. The CDR3 sequence is 23 residues long. Germline CDR1 reads SGHVS; CDR2 reads FNYEAQ. The CDR3 spells CASSFISRSWGQGTLSGANVLTF. CDR3 coding DNA: TGTGCCAGCAGCTTTATTTCCCGCTCTTGGGGACAGGGGACTCTCTCTGGGGCCAACGTCCTGACTTTC.

The V gene is TRBV19, the J gene TRBJ2-2; 7 nucleotides match TRBD2. The germline gives CDR1 LNHDA, CDR2 SQIVND (reference sequence). The CDR3 is made up of 13 amino acids. With 10 bases clipped from V and 0 bases from J, the junction kept 2 bases outside the gene matches. CDR3 in DNA: TGTGCCAAAGCGGGAACGAACACCGGGGAGCTGTTTTTT. It yields the protein CAKAGTNTGELFF.

A note on this clonotype: One end of the junction does not line up with germline, which may come from a read error. The J gene is TRBJ2-7, the V gene TRBV6-5; D unclear. This CDR3 spans 11 amino acids. Germline assignment: CDR1 MNHEY and CDR2 SVGAGI. CDR3 bases: TGTACCAGCAGAGGCGGAAATGAGCAGTACTTC. Its protein product is CTSRGGNEQYF.

A word on this clonotype: At one boundary the junction diverges from the germline segment, which might be a read error. The J gene is TRBJ1-6, the V gene TRBV7-6; TRBD1 aligns across 9 bases. The CDR3 contains 17 residues. Looked up from germline, CDR1 is SGHVS and CDR2 is FNYEAQ. CDR3 protein: CASSESTGGSDNSPLHF. CDR3 nucleotide sequence: TGCGCCAGCAGTGAGAGTACAGGGGGCAGTGATAATTCACCCCTCCACTTT.

This clonotype is a singleton in its sample. Germline and junction disagree at one end, which may indicate a read error. The chain links TRBV28 to TRBJ1-2, with D possibly matching TRBD1 (5 bases). CDR3 length: 14 residues. Germline V gene sequence: CDR1 MDHEN, CDR2 SYDVKM. The CDR3 sequence is CDSNVNKWTSGYTF. Here the CDR3 DNA reads TGTGACAGCAATGTTAACAAATGGACAAGTGGCTACACCTTC.

In nucleotides, the CDR3 is TGTGCCAGCAGCGTAGACGACGAACCTTCCTACGAGCAGTACTTC. Residues: CASSVDDEPSYEQYF. The chain joins TRBV9 to TRBJ2-7; D gene uncertain. The CDR3 extends over 15 amino acids. The V gene lost 0 bases and the J gene lost 1 base, with 11 bases spanning the gap. Per the germline V gene, CDR1 is SGDLS and CDR2 is YYNGEE.

This clonotype was counted only a few times. The rearrangement uses TRBV6-5 and TRBJ1-2; 9 nucleotides agree with TRBD1. There are 13 residues in the CDR3. Germline trimming cut 7 bases from V and 5 bases from J; bases unmatched to any gene: 5. Looked up from germline, CDR1 is MNHEY and CDR2 is SVGAGI. The DNA for the CDR3 is TGTGCCAGCAACAAGGGACAGGGATATGGCTACACCTTC. Amino acid sequence: CASNKGQGYGYTF.

This clonotype was recorded a few times. The chain joins TRBV7-9 to TRBJ2-5; 7 nucleotides line up with TRBD2. The CDR3 extends over 17 amino acids. Per germline, CDR1 SEHNR and CDR2 FQNEAQ (reference sequence). V lost 1 base and J lost 8; bases outside the gene matches: 16. The CDR3 sequence: CASSLDFGGRIGATQYF. The CDR3 nucleotides are TGTGCCAGCAGCTTAGATTTTGGCGGGAGAATCGGAGCTACCCAGTACTTC.

This clonotype was recorded at least ten times. CDR3 sequence: CSASGSAYEQYF. The DNA of the CDR3 is TGCAGTGCTAGCGGGAGCGCCTACGAGCAGTACTTC. J is TRBJ2-7 and V is TRBV20-1; the D gene is possibly TRBD2 (6 bases). The germline V gene encodes CDR1 DFQATT and CDR2 SNEGSKA (reference sequence). This CDR3 has 12 residues. Trimming left V 3 bases short and J 2 bases short, with 8 bases between.

Regarding this clonotype: With a much larger clone just one base away, this may be a read error. V and J are TRBV11-1 and TRBJ1-4; D perhaps matches TRBD1 (5 bases). The ends were cut back, 2 bases at V and 1 base at J, with 17 bases in the middle. This CDR3 comprises 18 residues. Per germline, CDR1 SGHAT and CDR2 FQDESV (reference sequence). The CDR3 nucleotides read TGTGCCAGCAGCTTAAAGGCAGGGCGTACAGGAACTAATGAAAAACTGTTTTTT. Protein sequence: CASSLKAGRTGTNEKLFF.

With respect to this clonotype: The junction and the germline gene differ at one end; a read error may be behind it. V and J are TRBV2 and TRBJ1-5; no reliable D call. Germline-derived CDR1 and CDR2 are SNHLY and FYNNEI. The CDR3 has 16 amino acids. CDR3 in amino acids: CAGSEGNPGWAQPQHF. For the CDR3, the DNA is TGTGCCGGCAGTGAAGGTAACCCGGGTTGGGCTCAGCCCCAGCATTTT.

This chain joins TRBV11-2 and TRBJ2-7; 8 nucleotides align to TRBD1. This CDR3 spans 15 amino acids. The trim removed 1 base at V and 3 bases at J, leaving 5 bases unmatched. CDR1 is SGHAT, CDR2 FQNNGV, per germline. As DNA, the CDR3 is TGTGCCAGCAGCTTAGGTCGCGACAGGGGCTACGAGCAGTACTTC. Translation gives CASSLGRDRGYEQYF.

This chain connects TRBV9 to TRBJ2-3, with 7 bases aligning to TRBD1. V shed 4 bases and J 1 base; nucleotides not matched to a gene: 6. The CDR3 runs 15 residues. The germline CDR1 and CDR2 sequences are SGDLS and YYNGEE. For the CDR3, the DNA is TGTGCCAGCAGCCGTACGGGACAGCGCACAGATACGCAGTATTTT. It yields the protein CASSRTGQRTDTQYF.

This chain links TRBV24-1 with TRBJ1-1; no clear D gene. This CDR3 is built from 15 residues. Between the trimmed V and J ends, which lost 3 bases and 5 bases, there was a span of 15 bases. Looked up from germline, CDR1 is KGHDR and CDR2 is SFDVKD. Here the CDR3 reads CATSDTRTGETEAFF. CDR3 DNA: TGTGCCACCAGTGATACGCGAACTGGGGAGACTGAAGCTTTCTTT.

Concerning this clonotype: A much larger clonotype is one base distant, so this may be a read error. J is TRBJ1-6 and V is TRBV20-1; no firm D call. V was shortened by 5 bases and J by 6 bases, with 11 bases between the two germline ends. Germline CDR1 reads DFQATT; CDR2 reads SNEGSKA (reference sequence). The CDR3 has 13 amino acids. The CDR3 DNA reads TGCAGTGCTGCACTCAGTCTTAATTCACCCCTCCACTTT. This encodes CSAALSLNSPLHF.